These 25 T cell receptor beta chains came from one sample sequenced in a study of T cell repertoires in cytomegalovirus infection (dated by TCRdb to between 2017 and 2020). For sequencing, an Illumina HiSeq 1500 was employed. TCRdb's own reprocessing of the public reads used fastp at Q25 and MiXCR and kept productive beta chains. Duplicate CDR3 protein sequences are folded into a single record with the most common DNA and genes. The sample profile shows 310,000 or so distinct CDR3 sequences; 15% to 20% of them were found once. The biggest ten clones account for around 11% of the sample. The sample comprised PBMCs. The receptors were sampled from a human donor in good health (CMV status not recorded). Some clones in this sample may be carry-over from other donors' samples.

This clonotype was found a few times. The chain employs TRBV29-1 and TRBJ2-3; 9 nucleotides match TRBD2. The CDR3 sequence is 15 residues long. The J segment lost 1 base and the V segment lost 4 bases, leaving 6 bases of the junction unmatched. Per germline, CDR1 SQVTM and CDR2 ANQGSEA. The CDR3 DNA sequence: TGCAGCGTTGTACGTGGCGGGGGGGGCACAGATACGCAGTATTTT. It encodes CSVVRGGGGTDTQYF.

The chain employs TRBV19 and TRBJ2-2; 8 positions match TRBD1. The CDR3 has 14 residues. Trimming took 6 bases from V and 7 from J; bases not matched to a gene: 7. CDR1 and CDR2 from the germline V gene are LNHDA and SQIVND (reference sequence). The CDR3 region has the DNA TGTGCCAGTAGAAGACAGGGGACAAACGGGGAGCTGTTTTTT. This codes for CASRRQGTNGELFF.

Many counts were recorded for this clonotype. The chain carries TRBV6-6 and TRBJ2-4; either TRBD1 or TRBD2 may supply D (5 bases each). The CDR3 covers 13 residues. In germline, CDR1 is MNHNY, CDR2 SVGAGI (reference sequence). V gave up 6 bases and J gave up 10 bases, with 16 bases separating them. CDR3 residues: CASSPGARGIQYF. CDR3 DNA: TGTGCCAGCAGCCCCGGGGCCCGAGGGATTCAGTACTTC.

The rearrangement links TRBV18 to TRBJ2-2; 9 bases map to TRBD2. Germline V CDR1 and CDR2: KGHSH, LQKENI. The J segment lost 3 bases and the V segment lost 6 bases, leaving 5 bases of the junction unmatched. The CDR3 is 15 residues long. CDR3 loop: CASSLGLADTGELFF. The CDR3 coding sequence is TGTGCCAGCTCGCTGGGACTAGCCGACACCGGGGAGCTGTTTTTT. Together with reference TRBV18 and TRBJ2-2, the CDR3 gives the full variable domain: NAGVMQNPRHLVRRRGQEARLRCSPMKGHSHVYWYRQLPEEGLKFMVYLQKENIIDESGMPKERFSAEFPKEGPSILRIQQVVRGDSAAYFCASSLGLADTGELFFGEGSRLTVL.

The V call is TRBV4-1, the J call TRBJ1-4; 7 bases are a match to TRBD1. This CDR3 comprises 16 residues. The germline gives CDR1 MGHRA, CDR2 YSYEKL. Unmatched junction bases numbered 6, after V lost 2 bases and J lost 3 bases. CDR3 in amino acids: CASSQRQGPSNEKLFF. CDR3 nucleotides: TGCGCCAGCAGCCAACGACAGGGACCCTCTAATGAAAAACTGTTTTTT.

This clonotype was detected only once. The CDR3 reads CASSPPSRPSEQYF. In DNA, the CDR3 is TGTGCCAGCTCACCACCGAGTAGGCCATCTGAACAGTATTTT. The chain employs TRBV18 and TRBJ2-3; D is uncertain. The V end was cut by 0 bases, the J end by 12 bases, with 16 bases between. In germline, CDR1 is KGHSH, CDR2 LQKENI. The CDR3 runs 14 residues. The complete variable domain, with remaining parts taken from reference TRBV18 and TRBJ2-3, reads NAGVMQNPRHLVRRRGQEARLRCSPMKGHSHVYWYRQLPEEGLKFMVYLQKENIIDESGMPKERFSAEFPKEGPSILRIQQVVRGDSAAYFCASSPPSRPSEQYFGPGTRLTVL.

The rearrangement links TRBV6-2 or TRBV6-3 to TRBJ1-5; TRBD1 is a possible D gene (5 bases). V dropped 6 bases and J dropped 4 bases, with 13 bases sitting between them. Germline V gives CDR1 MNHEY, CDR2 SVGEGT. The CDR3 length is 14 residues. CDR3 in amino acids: CASSPDSLNQPQHF. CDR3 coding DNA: TGTGCCAGCAGCCCCGACAGCCTTAATCAGCCCCAGCATTTT.

This CDR3 reads CASSLEALEGETQYF. The CDR3, as DNA: TGTGCCAGCAGCTTAGAGGCCCTAGAGGGTGAGACCCAGTACTTC. The gene calls are TRBV7-8 and TRBJ2-5; D perhaps matches TRBD2 (5 bases). CDR1 and CDR2 (germline): SGHVS, FQNEAQ. This CDR3 contains 15 residues. V was cut by 1 base and J by 5 bases, with 14 bases left in between.

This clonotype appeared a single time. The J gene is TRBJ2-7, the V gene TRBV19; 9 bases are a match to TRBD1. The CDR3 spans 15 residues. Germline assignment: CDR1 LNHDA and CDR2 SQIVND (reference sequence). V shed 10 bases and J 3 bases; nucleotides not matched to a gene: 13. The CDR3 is CANREQGASFYEQYF. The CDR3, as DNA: TGTGCCAATAGAGAACAGGGGGCGAGCTTCTACGAGCAGTACTTC.

This CDR3 is CASSFQLQETQYF. CDR3 coding DNA: TGTGCCAGCAGCTTCCAGCTACAAGAGACCCAGTACTTC. The chain recombines TRBV28 with TRBJ2-5; D not resolved. The CDR3 extends over 13 amino acids. V lost 6 bases and J lost 2, with 10 bases in between. Germline assignment: CDR1 MDHEN and CDR2 SYDVKM.

CDR3 in amino acids: CASTITQGAHGYTF. The CDR3 DNA follows: TGTGCCAGTACTATCACACAGGGGGCACATGGCTACACCTTC. The J gene is TRBJ1-2, the V gene TRBV19; 9 bases map to TRBD1. V was clipped by 7 bases and J by 6 bases; unmatched bases: 9. There are 14 residues in the CDR3. Germline-derived CDR1 and CDR2 are LNHDA and SQIVND (reference sequence).

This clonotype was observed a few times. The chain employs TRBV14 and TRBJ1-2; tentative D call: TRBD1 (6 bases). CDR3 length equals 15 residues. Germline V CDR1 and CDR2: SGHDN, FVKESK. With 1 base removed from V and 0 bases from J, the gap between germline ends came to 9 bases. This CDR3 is CASSQVAGANYGYTF. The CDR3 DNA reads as TGTGCCAGCAGCCAAGTGGCAGGGGCTAACTATGGCTACACCTTC.

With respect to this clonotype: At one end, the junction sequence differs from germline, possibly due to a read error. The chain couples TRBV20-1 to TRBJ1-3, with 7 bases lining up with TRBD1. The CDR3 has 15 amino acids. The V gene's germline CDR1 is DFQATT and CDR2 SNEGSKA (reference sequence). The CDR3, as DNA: TGCCGTGCTCCGGCGCCAGGGGGATCTGGAAACACCATATATTTT. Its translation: CRAPAPGGSGNTIYF.

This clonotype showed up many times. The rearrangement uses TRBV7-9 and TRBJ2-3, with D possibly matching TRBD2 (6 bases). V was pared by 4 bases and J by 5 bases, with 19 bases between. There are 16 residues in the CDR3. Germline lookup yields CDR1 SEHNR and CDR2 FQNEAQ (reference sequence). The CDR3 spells CASSYRGRGSIDTQYF. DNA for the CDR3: TGTGCCAGCAGCTACCGCGGACGGGGGTCGATAGATACGCAGTATTTT.

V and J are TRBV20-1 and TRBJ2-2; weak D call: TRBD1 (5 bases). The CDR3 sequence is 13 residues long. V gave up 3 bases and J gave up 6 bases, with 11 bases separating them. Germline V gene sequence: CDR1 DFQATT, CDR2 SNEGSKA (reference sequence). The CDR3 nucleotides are TGCAGTGCTAGGCCGCAGGGATCCGGGGAGCTGTTTTTT. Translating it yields CSARPQGSGELFF.

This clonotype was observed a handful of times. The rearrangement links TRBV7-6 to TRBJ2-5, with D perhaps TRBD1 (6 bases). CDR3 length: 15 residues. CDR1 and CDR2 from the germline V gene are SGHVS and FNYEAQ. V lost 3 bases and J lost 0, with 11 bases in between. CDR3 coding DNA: TGTGCCAGCAGCTTGCAGCAGGGGAACCAAGAGACCCAGTACTTC. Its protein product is CASSLQQGNQETQYF.

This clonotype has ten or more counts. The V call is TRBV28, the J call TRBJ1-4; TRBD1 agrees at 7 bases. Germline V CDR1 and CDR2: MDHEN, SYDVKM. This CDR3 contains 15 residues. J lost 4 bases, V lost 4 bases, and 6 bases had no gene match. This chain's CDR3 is CASSSGQNVNEKLFF. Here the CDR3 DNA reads TGTGCCAGCAGTTCGGGACAGAATGTTAATGAAAAACTGTTTTTT.

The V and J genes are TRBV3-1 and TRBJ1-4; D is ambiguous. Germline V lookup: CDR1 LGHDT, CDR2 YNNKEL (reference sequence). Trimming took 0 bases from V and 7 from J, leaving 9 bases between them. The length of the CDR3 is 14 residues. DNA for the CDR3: TGTGCCAGCAGCCAAGATGTCACGTCTGAAAAACTGTTTTTT. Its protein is CASSQDVTSEKLFF.

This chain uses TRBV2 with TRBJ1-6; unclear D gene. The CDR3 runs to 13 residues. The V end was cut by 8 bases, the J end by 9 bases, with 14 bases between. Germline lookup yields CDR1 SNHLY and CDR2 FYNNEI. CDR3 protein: CASLEGVGSPLHF. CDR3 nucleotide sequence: TGTGCCAGCCTAGAGGGTGTAGGTTCACCCCTCCACTTT.

The CDR3 is CASSYSTGRTEAFF. CDR3 DNA sequence: TGTGCCAGCAGTTACTCGACGGGCAGAACTGAAGCTTTCTTT. The chain combines TRBV6-5 with TRBJ1-1; D call uncertain. Looked up from germline, CDR1 is MNHEY and CDR2 is SVGAGI. The CDR3 sequence is 14 residues long. V shed 0 bases and J shed 5 bases, with 10 bases lying between them.

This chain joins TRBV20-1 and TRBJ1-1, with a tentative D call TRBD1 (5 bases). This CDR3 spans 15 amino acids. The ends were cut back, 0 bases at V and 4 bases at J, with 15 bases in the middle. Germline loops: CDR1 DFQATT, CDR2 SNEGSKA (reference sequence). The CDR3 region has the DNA TGCAGTGCTAGAGATGGAGGGGCGGGGAGCACTGAAGCTTTCTTT. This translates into CSARDGGAGSTEAFF.

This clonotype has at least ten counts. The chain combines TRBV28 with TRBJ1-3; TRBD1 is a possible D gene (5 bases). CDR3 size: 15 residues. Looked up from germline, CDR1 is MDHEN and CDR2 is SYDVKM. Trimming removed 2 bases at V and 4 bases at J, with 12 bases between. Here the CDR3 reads CASSLIDRGGNTIYF. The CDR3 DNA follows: TGTGCCAGCAGTTTAATCGACCGGGGCGGAAACACCATATATTTT. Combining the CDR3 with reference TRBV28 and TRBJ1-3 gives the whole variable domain DVKVTQSSRYLVKRTGEKVFLECVQDMDHENMFWYRQDPGLGLRLIYFSYDVKMKEKGDIPEGYSVSREKKERFSLILESASTNQTSMYLCASSLIDRGGNTIYFGEGSWLTVV.

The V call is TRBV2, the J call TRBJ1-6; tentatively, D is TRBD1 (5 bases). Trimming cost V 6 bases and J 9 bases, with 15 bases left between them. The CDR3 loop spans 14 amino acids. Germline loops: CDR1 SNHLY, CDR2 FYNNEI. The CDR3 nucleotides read TGTGCCAGCAGGCTCAGGGAGGGGAGTTCACCCCTCCACTTT. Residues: CASRLREGSSPLHF.

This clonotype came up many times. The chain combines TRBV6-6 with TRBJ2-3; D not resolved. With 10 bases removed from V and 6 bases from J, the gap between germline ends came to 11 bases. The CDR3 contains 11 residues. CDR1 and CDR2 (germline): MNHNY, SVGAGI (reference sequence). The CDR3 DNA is TGTGCCACCCAAACAGATGATACGCAGTATTTT. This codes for CATQTDDTQYF.

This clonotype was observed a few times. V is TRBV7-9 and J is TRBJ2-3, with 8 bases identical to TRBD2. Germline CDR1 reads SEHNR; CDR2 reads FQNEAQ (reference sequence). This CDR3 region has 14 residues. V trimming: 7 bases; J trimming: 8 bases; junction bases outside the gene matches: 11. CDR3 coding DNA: TGTGCCAGCACCCGGGAGGGAGGTCAGGGTACGCAGTATTTT. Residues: CASTREGGQGTQYF. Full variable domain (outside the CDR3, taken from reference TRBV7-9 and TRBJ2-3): DTGVSQNPRHKITKRGQNVTFRCDPISEHNRLYWYRQTLGQGPEFLTYFQNEAQLEKSRLLSDRFSAERPKGSFSTLEIQRTEQGDSAMYLCASTREGGQGTQYFGPGTRLTVL.